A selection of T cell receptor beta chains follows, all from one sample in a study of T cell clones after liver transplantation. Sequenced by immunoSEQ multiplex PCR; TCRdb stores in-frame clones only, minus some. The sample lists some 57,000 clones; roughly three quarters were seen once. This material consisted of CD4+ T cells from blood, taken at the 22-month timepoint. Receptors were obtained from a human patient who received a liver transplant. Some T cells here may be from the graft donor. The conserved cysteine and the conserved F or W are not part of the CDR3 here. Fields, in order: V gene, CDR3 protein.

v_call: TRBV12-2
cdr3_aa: ASRHDRESTEAF

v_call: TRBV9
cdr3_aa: ASSGQGLYGYT

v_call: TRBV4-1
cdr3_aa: ASSQMTASNYGYT

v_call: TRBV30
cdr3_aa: ACRTGGSGELF

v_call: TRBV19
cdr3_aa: ASTHTGRGTGELF

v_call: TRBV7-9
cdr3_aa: ASSRDFEAF

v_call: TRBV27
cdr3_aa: ASSLSRGLGASYEKLF

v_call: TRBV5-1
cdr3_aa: ASSLGEGRGRADTQY

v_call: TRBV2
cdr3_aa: ASRKPGTGATPLH

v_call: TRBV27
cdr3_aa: ASSTGQGRIGTEAF

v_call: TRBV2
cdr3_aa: ASSGQVEEKLF

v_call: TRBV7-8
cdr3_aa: ASSQDRWSPYEQY

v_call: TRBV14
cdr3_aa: ASSQGGTLPQH

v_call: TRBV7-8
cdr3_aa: ASSSRTDTFYGYT

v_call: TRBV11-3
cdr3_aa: ASSARGSGGTDTQY

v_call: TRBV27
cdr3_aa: ASSRGQFTDTQY

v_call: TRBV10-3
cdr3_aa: AISEGRVSGNTIY

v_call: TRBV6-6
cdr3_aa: ASDSGNTIY

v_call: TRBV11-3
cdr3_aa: ASSLGGLAGGTDTQY

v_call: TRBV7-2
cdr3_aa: ASSLADRDYEQY

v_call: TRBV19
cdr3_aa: ASSMGTGFSSGANVLT

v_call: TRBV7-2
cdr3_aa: ASSRDRVISSSYEQY

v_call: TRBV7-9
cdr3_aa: ASSLAGSAGDTQY

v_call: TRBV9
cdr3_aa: ASSVPGGSRQY

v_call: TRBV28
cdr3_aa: ASRRVTRDSHSSYNSPLH

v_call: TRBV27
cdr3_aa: ASSRIQGGRNTIY

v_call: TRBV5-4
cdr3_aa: ASSLPARSSPLH

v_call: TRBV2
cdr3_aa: ASWVAVTNEKLF

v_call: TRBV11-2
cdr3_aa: ASRPGGGAGNEQF

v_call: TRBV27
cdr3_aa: ASSSRTVMNTEAF

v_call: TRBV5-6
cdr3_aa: ASTDLGFSYNEQF

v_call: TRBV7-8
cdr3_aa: ASSLAGKGEQY